This passage covers 32 T cell receptor beta chains from one sample sequenced in a study of CD8+ T cells in alopecia areata. As for treatment: oral pan-JAK inhibitor, 5-10 mg twice daily. TCR sequencing used cDNA made by reverse transcription of extracted RNA. Repertoires were generated with immunoSEQ multiplex PCR, while TCRdb's copy carries only in-frame clones and drops some. The data show 190,000 or so clones, around 60% seen once. This specimen was CD4+ T cells sorted from blood, taken at week 4, from a patient treated with tofacitinib. These receptors all stem from a human donor with alopecia areata.

The table lists this clone with a few counts. The CDR3 loop reads CATKGQGRYGYTF. The CDR3 DNA is TGTGCCACTAAGGGACAGGGCCGGTATGGCTACACCTTC. The chain links TRBV6-5 to TRBJ1-2; 9 bases agree with TRBD1. There are 13 residues in the CDR3. Germline V gene data show CDR1 as MNHEY and CDR2 as SVGAGI. Trimming took 10 bases from V and 5 from J; bases not matched to a gene: 8.

The V call is TRBV6-5, the J call TRBJ2-1; 7 bases line up with TRBD1. The CDR3 totals 16 residues. V gave up 2 bases and J gave up 0 bases; unmatched junction bases: 4. Germline-derived CDR1 and CDR2 are MNHEY and SVGAGI. The CDR3 sequence is CASSYHRGFSYNEQFF. CDR3 in DNA: TGTGCCAGCAGTTACCACAGGGGCTTCTCCTACAATGAGCAGTTCTTC.

The chain uses TRBV30 and TRBJ1-2; 8 bases align to TRBD1. This CDR3 has 14 amino acids. After removal of 5 bases from V and 2 bases from J, the junction contained 7 bases not matched to a gene. Germline CDR1 and CDR2: GTSNPN and SVGIG (reference sequence). CDR3 nucleotides: TGTGCCTGGGGTAGGGACAGGCCCAACTATGGCTACACCTTC. This gives the protein CAWGRDRPNYGYTF.

This clone has only a few counts. The chain joins TRBV15 to TRBJ2-7; tentatively, D is TRBD2 (6 bases). The CDR3 spans 15 residues. Trimming left V 5 bases short and J 4 bases short, with 18 bases between. Germline CDR1 reads LNHNV; CDR2 reads YYDKDF (reference sequence). CDR3 nucleotide sequence: TGTGCCACCAGCCTGATGGGGGGTATTCGGTACGAGCAGTACTTC. Residues: CATSLMGGIRYEQYF.

The chain uses TRBV27 and TRBJ1-1; no clear D gene. CDR3 length: 13 amino acids. CDR1 MNHEY and CDR2 SMNVEV come from the germline V gene (reference sequence). The V gene lost 2 bases and the J gene lost 4 bases, with 8 bases spanning the gap. DNA of the CDR3: TGTGCCAGCAGTTTAGATCGAGGCACTGAAGCTTTCTTT. Protein sequence: CASSLDRGTEAFF.

The genes are TRBV30 and TRBJ2-3; D remains unclear. Trimming pared 2 bases from V and 1 base from J, leaving 13 bases between. This CDR3 has 15 amino acids. Germline lookup yields CDR1 GTSNPN and CDR2 SVGIG (reference sequence). In nucleotides, the CDR3 is TGTGCCTGGAGTCCCGCAGGCCTTCGCACAGATACGCAGTATTTT. Its protein product is CAWSPAGLRTDTQYF.

J is TRBJ1-5 and V is TRBV7-9; D perhaps matches TRBD1 (6 bases). V was shortened by 5 bases and J by 0 bases, with 14 bases between the two germline ends. This CDR3 is 16 amino acids long. Germline V gene data show CDR1 as SEHNR and CDR2 as FQNEAQ (reference sequence). CDR3 in amino acids: CASSLSRGYSNQPQHF. CDR3 nucleotides: TGTGCCAGCAGCCTCAGCAGGGGCTATAGCAATCAGCCCCAGCATTTT.

The chain employs TRBV5-1 and TRBJ2-1; D remains ambiguous. Germline assignment: CDR1 SGHRS and CDR2 YFSETQ. V lost 4 bases and J 7 bases, leaving 12 bases between the germline ends. The CDR3 runs to 13 residues. The CDR3, as DNA: TGCGCCAGCAGCACGACTGGTCGGAATGAGCAGTTCTTC. It translates to CASSTTGRNEQFF.

This chain connects TRBV30 to TRBJ1-1; D is uncertain. The CDR3 spans 11 residues. V was trimmed by 7 bases and J by 4 bases, leaving 10 bases between them. Germline V gene sequence: CDR1 GTSNPN, CDR2 SVGIG (reference sequence). Here the CDR3 DNA reads TGTGCCTCAGAGGATCTCACTGAAGCTTTCTTT. It translates to CASEDLTEAFF.

This rearrangement joins TRBV28 to TRBJ2-1; 7 bases line up with TRBD2. This CDR3 is 12 amino acids long. Germline loops: CDR1 MDHEN, CDR2 SYDVKM. V shed 7 bases and J 5 bases; nucleotides not matched to a gene: 2. The CDR3, as DNA: TGTGCCAGCAAGCGGGGAAACAATGAGCAGTTCTTC. It specifies CASKRGNNEQFF.

The sample holds a few counts of this clone. The V call is TRBV29-1, the J call TRBJ2-1, with 10 bases matching TRBD1. Per germline, CDR1 SQVTM and CDR2 ANQGSEA. The CDR3 totals 14 residues. After removal of 6 bases from V and 6 bases from J, the junction contained 8 bases not matched to a gene. The CDR3 reads CSVQTGGKGNEQFF. The CDR3 nucleotides are TGCAGCGTCCAGACAGGGGGCAAAGGCAATGAGCAGTTCTTC.

This chain uses TRBV2 with TRBJ2-1; D is possibly TRBD2 (6 bases). The CDR3 spans 12 residues. V dropped 8 bases and J dropped 4 bases, with 9 bases sitting between them. Germline V CDR1 and CDR2: SNHLY, FYNNEI. The CDR3 bases are TGTGCCAGCGGGGACTCGTACAATGAGCAGTTCTTC. Translation: CASGDSYNEQFF.

The V and J genes are TRBV6-5 and TRBJ1-4; D unresolved. Trimming pared 0 bases from V and 5 bases from J, leaving 7 bases between. The CDR3 totals 14 residues. Germline loops: CDR1 MNHEY, CDR2 SVGAGI. Here the CDR3 DNA reads TGTGCCAGCAGTTACTCCCGGAACAATGAAAAACTGTTTTTT. The encoded protein is CASSYSRNNEKLFF.

The chain has TRBV30 and TRBJ1-6, with TRBD1 identical over 7 bases. Germline CDR1 is GTSNPN and CDR2 is SVGIG (reference sequence). Trimming at V came to 2 bases and at J to 10 bases, leaving 11 bases not matched to a gene. The CDR3 runs 15 residues. The CDR3 spells CAWSLPDRARSPLHF. CDR3 sequence (DNA): TGTGCCTGGAGTCTTCCCGACAGGGCGAGATCACCCCTCCACTTT. Variable domain in full (rest from reference TRBV30 and TRBJ1-6): SQTIHQWPATLVQPVGSPLSLECTVEGTSNPNLYWYRQAAGRGLQLLFYSVGIGQISSEVPQNLSASRPQDRQFILSSKKLLLSDSGFYLCAWSLPDRARSPLHFGNGTRLTVT.

The V gene is TRBV5-1, the J gene TRBJ2-5; D may match TRBD1 or TRBD2 (5 bases each). The CDR3 is 15 amino acids. The germline CDR1 and CDR2 sequences are SGHRS and YFSETQ. V dropped 6 bases and J dropped 0 bases, with 15 bases sitting between them. The CDR3 loop reads CASTTGTADQETQYF. The CDR3, as DNA: TGCGCCAGCACCACCGGGACGGCTGACCAAGAGACCCAGTACTTC.

This clone was seen more than once but under ten times. The rearrangement uses TRBV6-5 and TRBJ2-7; D is perhaps TRBD1 (6 bases). Germline V CDR1 and CDR2: MNHEY, SVGAGI. Trimming pared 6 bases from V and 4 bases from J, leaving 10 bases between. The CDR3 has 12 amino acids. The chain's CDR3 is CASSFQGYEQYF. The CDR3 DNA sequence: TGTGCCAGCAGCTTCCAGGGGTACGAGCAGTACTTC.

This clone was counted only a few times. The V and J genes are TRBV29-1 and TRBJ1-2; 10 bases match TRBD1. This CDR3 has 13 residues. CDR1 is SQVTM, CDR2 ANQGSEA, per germline. V dropped 8 bases and J dropped 4; count of bases not matched to a gene: 7. DNA of the CDR3: TGCAGCACCGGGACAGGGGCCAGCTATGGCTACACCTTC. This gives the protein CSTGTGASYGYTF.

This chain uses TRBV29-1 with TRBJ2-5; possibly TRBD1 for D (5 bases). This CDR3 spans 12 amino acids. The germline gives CDR1 SQVTM, CDR2 ANQGSEA. The ends were cut back, 7 bases at V and 4 bases at J, with 13 bases in the middle. CDR3 protein: CSAGQGSETQYF. The CDR3 DNA is TGCAGCGCCGGTCAGGGTTCAGAGACCCAGTACTTC.

The V call is TRBV19, the J call TRBJ1-1; unclear D gene. V lost 3 bases to trimming and J lost 3 bases, with 2 bases between them. Germline assignment: CDR1 LNHDA and CDR2 SQIVND (reference sequence). The CDR3 has 11 amino acids. The DNA of the CDR3 is TGTGCCAGTAGTATGCACACTGAAGCTTTCTTT. It translates to CASSMHTEAFF.

This clone was counted between two and nine times. This chain joins TRBV4-1 and TRBJ1-3; D possibly corresponds to TRBD1 (5 bases). The CDR3 extends over 17 amino acids. Germline V gene data show CDR1 as MGHRA and CDR2 as YSYEKL. Deletions cut 4 bases from V and 1 base from J, with 17 bases between. The CDR3 here is CASSPSPGRPSGNTIYF. CDR3 nucleotides: TGCGCCAGCAGCCCCTCTCCGGGACGGCCGTCTGGAAACACCATATATTTT.

This clone was seen more than once but under ten times. The V gene is TRBV29-1, the J gene TRBJ2-1; a weak D match, TRBD2 (6 bases). Germline CDR1 reads SQVTM; CDR2 reads ANQGSEA. The CDR3 totals 12 residues. V dropped 7 bases and J dropped 9 bases, with 16 bases sitting between them. CDR3 coding DNA: TGCAGCGCCTGCACCCCCGGGGGTGAGCAGTTCTTC. It encodes CSACTPGGEQFF.

The chain employs TRBV2 and TRBJ2-7, with TRBD2 as a possible D gene (5 bases). Trimming stripped 2 bases from V and 0 bases from J, with 17 bases between. The germline gives CDR1 SNHLY, CDR2 FYNNEI. The CDR3 totals 17 residues. The CDR3 DNA follows: TGTGCCAGCAGTGAACGAAGACGCAGCGAGGGCTCCTACGAGCAGTACTTC. Translating it yields CASSERRRSEGSYEQYF. Full variable domain (missing parts from reference TRBV2 and TRBJ2-7): EPEVTQTPSHQVTQMGQEVILRCVPISNHLYFYWYRQILGQKVEFLVSFYNNEISEKSEIFDDQFSVERPDGSNFTLKIRSTKLEDSAMYFCASSERRRSEGSYEQYFGPGTRLTVT.

The chain couples TRBV5-4 to TRBJ1-6; D unclear. Germline V CDR1 and CDR2: SGHNT, YYREEE (reference sequence). The V and J ends lost 4 bases and 7 bases respectively, with 15 bases between them. This CDR3 is 15 amino acids long. CDR3 protein: CASSPDLPPNSPLHF. CDR3 DNA sequence: TGTGCCAGCAGCCCGGACCTACCGCCAAATTCACCCCTCCACTTT.

This clone has a handful of counts. Other DNA sequences in this specimen translate into the identical CDR3. This chain uses TRBV29-1 with TRBJ2-2; no definite D call. This CDR3 has 11 residues. The V gene's germline CDR1 is SQVTM and CDR2 ANQGSEA. V was cut by 4 bases and J by 4 bases, with 4 bases left in between. As DNA, the CDR3 is TGCAGCGTTGGCGGCACCGGGGAGCTGTTTTTT. It translates to CSVGGTGELFF.

The chain recombines TRBV29-1 with TRBJ1-1; D unclear. CDR1 is SQVTM and CDR2 is ANQGSEA in the germline V gene. The germline V and J ends were trimmed by 4 bases and 0 bases, with 9 bases remaining between them. The CDR3 has 13 residues. The CDR3 here is CSVARILNTEAFF. The CDR3 nucleotides read TGCAGCGTTGCCAGGATCCTGAACACTGAAGCTTTCTTT.

The chain couples TRBV29-1 to TRBJ1-1; 10 positions agree with TRBD1. J lost 6 bases, V lost 7 bases, and 2 bases had no gene match. CDR1 SQVTM and CDR2 ANQGSEA come from the germline V gene. This CDR3 region has 11 residues. CDR3 sequence: CSAGTGAEAFF. CDR3 DNA: TGCAGCGCCGGGACAGGGGCTGAAGCTTTCTTT.

This clone was seen just once. This rearrangement joins TRBV13 to TRBJ2-3; no firm D call. The V end was cut by 4 bases, the J end by 4 bases, with 9 bases between. CDR3 length equals 13 residues. Germline V gives CDR1 PRHDT, CDR2 FYEKMQ (reference sequence). CDR3 bases: TGTGCCAGCAGCTACCGCCGGGCAGATACGCAGTATTTT. Translation: CASSYRRADTQYF.

The genes are TRBV23-1 and TRBJ2-3; D call uncertain. TRBV23-1 is filed as an ORF, its function uncertain. This CDR3 is 17 amino acids long. With 4 bases removed from V and 2 bases from J, the gap between germline ends came to 19 bases. The CDR3 nucleotides are TGCGCCAGCAGTCCCGAGTCCCGGGCTCCGAACACAGATACGCAGTATTTT. Encoded protein: CASSPESRAPNTDTQYF.

Note on this clone: The junction and the germline gene differ at one end; a read error may be behind it. CDR3: CSARTGNAIYF. The DNA of the CDR3 is TGCAGCGCTCGGACAGGAAACGCCATATATTTT. The genes are TRBV29-1 and TRBJ1-3; 7 nucleotides line up with TRBD1. Germline V gene sequence: CDR1 SQVTM, CDR2 ANQGSEA. The CDR3 sequence is 11 residues long.

This clone has a single count. The CDR3 nucleotides are TGTGCCAGCAGCCCCGGTTATAATTCACCCCTCCACTTT. Protein sequence: CASSPGYNSPLHF. The rearrangement joins TRBV11-2 to TRBJ1-6; D not certain. The germline gives CDR1 SGHAT, CDR2 FQNNGV. This CDR3 region has 13 residues. Trimming stripped 5 bases from V and 4 bases from J, with 6 bases between.

The genes are TRBV5-1 and TRBJ1-6; tentatively, D is TRBD1 (6 bases). Trimming cost V 4 bases and J 6 bases, with 17 bases left between them. CDR3 length: 16 amino acids. Germline lookup yields CDR1 SGHRS and CDR2 YFSETQ. CDR3 coding DNA: TGCGCCAGCAGCCACCCGTCGGCAGGGGCTAATTCACCCCTCCACTTT. It yields the protein CASSHPSAGANSPLHF.

This sequence joins TRBV10-3 and TRBJ2-3, with 8 bases aligning to TRBD2. Trimming at V came to 0 bases and at J to 6 bases, leaving 8 bases not matched to a gene. Germline CDR1 is ENHRY and CDR2 is SYGVKD. The CDR3 has 16 residues. The CDR3 bases are TGTGCCATCAGTGAGTCTACGGGGGGGCGTGAGGATACGCAGTATTTT. Amino acid sequence: CAISESTGGREDTQYF.